Included here is one T cell receptor beta chain sequence, with context. These data belong to a study of T cells in Graves' hyperthyroidism and ophthalmopathy. From RNA transcripts, TCR beta CDR3 regions were amplified. HTBI primers drove first-round RT-PCR of the TCR CDR3. TCRdb used MiXCR to reprocess the multiplex PCR reads, holding one entry per CDR3 protein. The table shows nearly 600,000 distinct CDR3 sequences, with around 14% occurring only once. CDR3 length: 15 residues. Germline CDR1 MGHRA, CDR2 YSYEKL. Trimming removed 3 bases from V and 4 bases from J; junction bases left unmatched: 8. The sequenced sample was blood. This sequence originates from a woman in her 30s with Graves' hyperthyroidism that later progressed to Graves' ophthalmopathy. The J gene is TRBJ2-7, the V gene TRBV4-1; 8 nucleotides match TRBD2. The CDR3 bases are TGCGCCAGCAGCCACCAGGAACGGGGGGGGTACGAGCAGTACTTC. This gives the protein CASSHQERGGYEQYF.